One sample yielded the 2 T cell receptor beta chains listed below, sequenced in a study of cytomegalovirus exposure and HLA in healthy donors. The PCR employed 60 Vbeta primers together with 13 Jbeta primers. TCRdb's table, derived via immunoSEQ multiplex PCR, lists solely in-frame clones and lacks some. The sample consists of roughly 99,000 clones, approximately 80% of them appearing once. The specimen sequenced was PBMCs. The receptors stem from a male donor in good health and CMV-seropositive.

The CDR3 protein is CATSRDDRGREKLFF. As DNA, the CDR3 is TGTGCCACCAGCAGAGATGACAGGGGTCGGGAAAAACTGTTTTTT. V gene TRBV15 combines with J gene TRBJ1-4, with 8 bases fitting TRBD1. CDR1 and CDR2 from the germline V gene are LNHNV and YYDKDF (reference sequence). This CDR3 contains 15 residues. V gave up 0 bases and J gave up 8 bases; unmatched junction bases: 5.

In its sample, this clone was seen a few times. The chain carries TRBV5-4 and TRBJ2-7; the match to TRBD1 covers 8 bases. Germline CDR1 and CDR2: SGHNT and YYREEE (reference sequence). This CDR3 has 15 amino acids. The V and J ends lost 4 bases and 1 base, in that order; junction bases with no gene match: 7. The CDR3 DNA sequence: TGTGCCAGCAGCCTGGGGACAGGCGTTTCCTACGAGCAGTACTTC. Protein: CASSLGTGVSYEQYF.